This T cell receptor (beta chain) was sequenced in a study of blood T cell repertoires in COVID-19. The CDR3 covers 11 residues. Germline V gene sequence: CDR1 DFQATT, CDR2 SNEGSKA (reference sequence). The table lists this clone with a count of one. A junction boundary mismatches the germline segment, possibly from a read error. Individuals aged about 18 to 89 years were recruited from fewer than 30 US areas. Cohort assignment relied on participant-reported clinical history. This table comes from immunoSEQ multiplex PCR, and its TCRdb copy is limited to in-frame clones, with some not included. The sample has around 150,000 clones; around 80% are singletons.

The chain joins TRBV20-1 to TRBJ1-3, with 8 bases aligning to TRBD1. The sequenced material came from PBMCs or T cells enriched from blood (not recorded which). This sequence was found in a woman aged 60 to 75 who had recovered from COVID-19. The CDR3 loop reads CSAIGQGLEIF. In DNA form, the CDR3 reads TGCAGTGCTATTGGACAGGGATTGGAAATCTTT.